This T cell receptor beta chain was documented in a study of T cell responses to AZD1222 COVID-19 vaccine. J lost 1 base, V lost 7 bases, and 8 bases had no gene match. This CDR3 spans 15 amino acids. The germline V gene encodes CDR1 MNHEY and CDR2 SVGAGI. The protocol was immunoSEQ multiplex PCR, while the TCRdb copy is restricted to in-frame clones and leaves out a portion. The table includes roughly 120,000 clones, roughly 86% detected once. A word on this clone: Its cognate antigen is unknown.

The study's findings and limits: Unmutated variant regions are reportedly the target of nearly half of TCRs that are spike-specific.

J is TRBJ2-5 and V is TRBV6-5, with 8 bases identical to TRBD2. This sample comprised peripheral blood, obtained on day 0 of AZD1222 vaccination. The clonotype comes from an adult in good health. CDR3 amino acids: CASTLLAGGQETQYF. The CDR3 region has the DNA TGTGCCAGCACGCTCCTTGCGGGAGGCCAAGAGACCCAGTACTTC.